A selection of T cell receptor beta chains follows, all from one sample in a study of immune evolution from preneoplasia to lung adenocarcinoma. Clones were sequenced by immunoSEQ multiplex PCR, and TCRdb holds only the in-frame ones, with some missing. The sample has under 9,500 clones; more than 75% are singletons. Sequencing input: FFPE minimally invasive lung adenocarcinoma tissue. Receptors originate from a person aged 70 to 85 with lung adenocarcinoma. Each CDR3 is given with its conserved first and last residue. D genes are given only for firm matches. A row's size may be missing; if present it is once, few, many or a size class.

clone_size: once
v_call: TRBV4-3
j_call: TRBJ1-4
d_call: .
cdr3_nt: TGCGCCAGCAGCCAAGATGTGGGGGCTAGTAATGAAAAACTGTTTTTT
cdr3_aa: CASSQDVGASNEKLFF

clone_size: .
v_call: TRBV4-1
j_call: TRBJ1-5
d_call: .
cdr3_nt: TGCGCCAGCAGCCAAGAGGGGGCGAGGAATCAGCCCCAGCATTTT
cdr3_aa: CASSQEGARNQPQHF

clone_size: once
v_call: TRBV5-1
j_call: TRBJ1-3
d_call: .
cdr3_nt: TGCGCCAGCAGCTTTAAAGCCGGTGACACCATATATTTT
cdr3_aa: CASSFKAGDTIYF

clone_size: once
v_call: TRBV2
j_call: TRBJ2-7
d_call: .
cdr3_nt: TGTGCCAGCAGGACCGGGACAACAAGCCTTGAGCAGTACTTC
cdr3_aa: CASRTGTTSLEQYF

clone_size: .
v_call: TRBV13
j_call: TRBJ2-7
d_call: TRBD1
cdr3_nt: TGTGCCAGCAGCGACACCGGGACAGGTATATACGAGCAGTACTTC
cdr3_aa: CASSDTGTGIYEQYF

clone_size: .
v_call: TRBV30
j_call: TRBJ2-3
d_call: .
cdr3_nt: TGTGCCTGGAGTGGTGTGGATACGCAGTATTTT
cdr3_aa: CAWSGVDTQYF

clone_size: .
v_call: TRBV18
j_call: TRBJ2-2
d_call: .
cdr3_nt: TGTGCCAGCTCTCGCCGGGACATGTCGGCCGCGGGTAACACCGGGGAGCTGTTTTTT
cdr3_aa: CASSRRDMSAAGNTGELFF

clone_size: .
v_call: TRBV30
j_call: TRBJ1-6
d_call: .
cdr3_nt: TGTGCCTGGAGTATGCAGCCGAGAAATTCACCCCTCCACTTT
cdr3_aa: CAWSMQPRNSPLHF

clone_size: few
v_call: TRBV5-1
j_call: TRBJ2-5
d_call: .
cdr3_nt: TGCGCCAGCAGCTTCCGAGCGCCGGAGACCCAGTACTTC
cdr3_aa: CASSFRAPETQYF

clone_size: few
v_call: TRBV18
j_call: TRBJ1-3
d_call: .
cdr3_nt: TGTGCCAGCTCACCACCGGGGTCTGGAAACACCATATATTTT
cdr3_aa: CASSPPGSGNTIYF

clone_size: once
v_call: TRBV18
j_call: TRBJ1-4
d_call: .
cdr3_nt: TGTGCCAGCTCACTTAATGAAAAACTGTTTTTT
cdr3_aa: CASSLNEKLFF

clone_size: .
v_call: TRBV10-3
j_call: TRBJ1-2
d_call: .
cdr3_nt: TGTGCCATCAGAAGACAGGCCATCTATGGCTACACCTTC
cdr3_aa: CAIRRQAIYGYTF

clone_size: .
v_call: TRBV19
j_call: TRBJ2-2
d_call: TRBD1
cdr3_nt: TGTGCCAGTAGGAGAGTTCCGCCCGGGACAGGGGATGTCGGGGAGCTGTTTTTT
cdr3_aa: CASRRVPPGTGDVGELFF

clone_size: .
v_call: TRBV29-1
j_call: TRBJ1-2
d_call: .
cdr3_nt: TGCAGCGTTAGTTGGGGCGGGAGCTATGGCTACACCTTC
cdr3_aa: CSVSWGGSYGYTF

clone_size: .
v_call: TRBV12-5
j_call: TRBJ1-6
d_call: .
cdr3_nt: TGTGCTAGTGAGCCGGACGGAAATTCACCCCTCCACTTT
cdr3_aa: CASEPDGNSPLHF

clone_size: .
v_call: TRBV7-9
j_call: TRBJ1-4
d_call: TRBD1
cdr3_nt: TGTGCCAGCAGCCGCCGGACAGGGGTCACTAATGAAAAACTGTTTTTT
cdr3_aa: CASSRRTGVTNEKLFF

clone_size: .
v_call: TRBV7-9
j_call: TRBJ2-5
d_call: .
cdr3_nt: TGTGCCAGCAGCTTTATAGGTCGGGAGACCCAGTACTTC
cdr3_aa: CASSFIGRETQYF

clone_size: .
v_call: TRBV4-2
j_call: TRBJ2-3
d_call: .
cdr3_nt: TGTGCCAGCAGCCAACGGGGGGCGGGAGATACGCAGTATTTT
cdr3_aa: CASSQRGAGDTQYF

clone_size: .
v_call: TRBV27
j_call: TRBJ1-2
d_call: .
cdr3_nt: TGTGCCAGCAGTGCCGGGAGTCTCTATGGCTACACCTTC
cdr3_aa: CASSAGSLYGYTF

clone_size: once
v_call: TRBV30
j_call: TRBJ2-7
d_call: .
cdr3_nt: TGTGCCTGGAGTTCCAGCCACGAGCAGTACTTC
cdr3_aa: CAWSSSHEQYF

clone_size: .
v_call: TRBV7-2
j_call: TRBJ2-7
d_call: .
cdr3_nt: TGTGCCAGCAGCTTAGGTGCTATGGGCGAGCAGTACTTC
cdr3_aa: CASSLGAMGEQYF

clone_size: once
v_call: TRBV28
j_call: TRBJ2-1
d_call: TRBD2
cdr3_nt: TGTGCCAGCGTCGGGGGGGGCGGCTACAATGAGCAGTTCTTC
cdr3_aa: CASVGGGGYNEQFF

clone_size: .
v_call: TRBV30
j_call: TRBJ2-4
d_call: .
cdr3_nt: TGTGCCTGGAGTGTAGGGGGGGTAAACATTCAGTACTTC
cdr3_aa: CAWSVGGVNIQYF

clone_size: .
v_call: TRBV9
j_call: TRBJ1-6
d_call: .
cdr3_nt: TGTGCCAGCAGCGCCAGGGACGGACCTAATTCACCCCTCCACTTT
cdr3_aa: CASSARDGPNSPLHF

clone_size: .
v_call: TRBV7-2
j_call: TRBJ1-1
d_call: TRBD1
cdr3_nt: TGTGCCAGCAGCTTGCAGGGGGGGAAGACTGAAGCTTTCTTT
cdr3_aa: CASSLQGGKTEAFF

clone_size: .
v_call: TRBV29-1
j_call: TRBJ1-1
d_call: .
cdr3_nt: TGCAGCGTGGTGACAAGCCGGGTAGCGAACACTGAAGCTTTCTTT
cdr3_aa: CSVVTSRVANTEAFF

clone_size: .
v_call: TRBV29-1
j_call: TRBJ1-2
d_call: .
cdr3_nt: TGCAGCATTTCCTACAATAACTATGGCTACACCTTC
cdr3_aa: CSISYNNYGYTF

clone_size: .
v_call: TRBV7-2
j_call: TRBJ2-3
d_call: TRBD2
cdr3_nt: TGTGCCAGCAGCTTAAGTCCGGGAGGGGGTATGGATACGCAGTATTTT
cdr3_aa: CASSLSPGGGMDTQYF

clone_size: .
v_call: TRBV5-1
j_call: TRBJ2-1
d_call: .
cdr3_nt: TGCGCCAGCAGCTTGGTGTGGACGGGGAACTCCTACAATGAGCAGTTCTTC
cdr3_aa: CASSLVWTGNSYNEQFF

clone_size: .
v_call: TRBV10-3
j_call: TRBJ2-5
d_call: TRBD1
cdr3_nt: TGTGCCATCAGTGAGGGGACAGGGGACGAGACCCAGTACTTC
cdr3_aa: CAISEGTGDETQYF

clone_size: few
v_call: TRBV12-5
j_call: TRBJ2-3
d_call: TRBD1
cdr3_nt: TGTGCTAGTGCTAGGGACAGGGTAACAGATACGCAGTATTTT
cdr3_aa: CASARDRVTDTQYF

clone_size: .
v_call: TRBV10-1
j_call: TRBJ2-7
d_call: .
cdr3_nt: TGCGCCAGCAGTGATTCGGGCAACGAGCAGTACTTC
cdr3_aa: CASSDSGNEQYF

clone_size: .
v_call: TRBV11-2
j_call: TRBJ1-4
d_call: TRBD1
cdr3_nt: TGTGCCAGCAGCTTAAGACAGGGTGCGGGGAAACTGTTTTTT
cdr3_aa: CASSLRQGAGKLFF

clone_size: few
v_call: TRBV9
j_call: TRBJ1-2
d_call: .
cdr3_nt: TGTGCCAGCAGCGTGGGGGGAGGACTCGGCTACACCTTC
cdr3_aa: CASSVGGGLGYTF

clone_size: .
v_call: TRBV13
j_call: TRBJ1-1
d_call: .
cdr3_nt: TGTGCCAGCAGCTTAATCGGCGGCCAGGACACTGAAGCTTTCTTT
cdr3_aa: CASSLIGGQDTEAFF

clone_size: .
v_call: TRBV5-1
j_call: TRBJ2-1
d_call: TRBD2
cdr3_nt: TGCGCCAGCAGCTGGGGGGGGGATGAGCAGTTCTTC
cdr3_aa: CASSWGGDEQFF

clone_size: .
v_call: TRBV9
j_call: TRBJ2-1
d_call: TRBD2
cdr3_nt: TGTGCCAGCAGCAGCGGTGACGGGGGGGCCGCGTTCTTC
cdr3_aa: CASSSGDGGAAFF

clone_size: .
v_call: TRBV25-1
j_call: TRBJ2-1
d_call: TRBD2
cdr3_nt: TGTGCCAGCAGTGTACGTGCGGGAGGGCCAGGCCATGAGCAGTTCTTC
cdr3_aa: CASSVRAGGPGHEQFF

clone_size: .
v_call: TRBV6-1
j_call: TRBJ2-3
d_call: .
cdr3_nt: TGTGCCAGCAGCCTGCTCGGGGCCGAGGATACGCAGTATTTT
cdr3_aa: CASSLLGAEDTQYF

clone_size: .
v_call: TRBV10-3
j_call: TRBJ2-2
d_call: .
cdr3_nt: TGTGCCATCAGTGAGGATGGTGTAGCCGGGGAGCTGTTTTTT
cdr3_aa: CAISEDGVAGELFF

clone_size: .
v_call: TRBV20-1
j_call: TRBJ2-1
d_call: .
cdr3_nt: TGCAGTGCTAGTTATCCCAATGAGCAGTTCTTC
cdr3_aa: CSASYPNEQFF

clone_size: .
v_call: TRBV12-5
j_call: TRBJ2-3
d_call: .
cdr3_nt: TGTGCTAGTGGTTTGGCCTCCACAGATACGCAGTATTTT
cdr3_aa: CASGLASTDTQYF

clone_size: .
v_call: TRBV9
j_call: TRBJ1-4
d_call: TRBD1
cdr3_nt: TGTGCCAGCAGCCCAGGGGGCCGCAATGAAAAACTGTTTTTT
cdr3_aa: CASSPGGRNEKLFF

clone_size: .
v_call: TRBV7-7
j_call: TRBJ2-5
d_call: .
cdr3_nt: TGTGCTAGCAGCTCGCGAGGGGAGGGGGGGACCCAGTACTTC
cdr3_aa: CASSSRGEGGTQYF

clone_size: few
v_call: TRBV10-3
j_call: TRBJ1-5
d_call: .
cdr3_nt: TGTGCCATCAGTGAGTCGGCAGGGGTCACGAATCAGCCCCAGCATTTT
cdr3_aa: CAISESAGVTNQPQHF

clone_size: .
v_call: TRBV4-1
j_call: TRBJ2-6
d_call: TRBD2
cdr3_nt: TGCGCCAGCAGCCAAGAAAGAGGTAGCGGGAGGACGAGGGCTGGGGCCAACGTCCTGACTTTC
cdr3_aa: CASSQERGSGRTRAGANVLTF

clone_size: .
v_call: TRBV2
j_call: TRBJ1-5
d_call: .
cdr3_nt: TGTGCCAGCAGTGGGAGGCCGGAGAGTCAGCCCCAGCATTTT
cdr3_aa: CASSGRPESQPQHF

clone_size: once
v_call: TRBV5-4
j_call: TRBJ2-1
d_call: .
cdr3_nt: TGTGCCAGCAGCACCACGTGGGGGGACAATGAGCAGTTCTTC
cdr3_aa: CASSTTWGDNEQFF

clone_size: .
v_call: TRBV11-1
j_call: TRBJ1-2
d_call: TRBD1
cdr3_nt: TGTGCCAGCAGCTTACGACAGGGTGGCGGCTACACCTTC
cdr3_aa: CASSLRQGGGYTF

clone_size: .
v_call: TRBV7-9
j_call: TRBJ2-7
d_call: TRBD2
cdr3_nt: TGTGCCAGCAGCGAGGGACTAGCGGGAGGTTCCCGAGGGCAGTACTTC
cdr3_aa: CASSEGLAGGSRGQYF

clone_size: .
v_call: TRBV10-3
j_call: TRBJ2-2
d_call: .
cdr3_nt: TGTGCCACAGGGGAGGGAGTCGTGACCGGGGAGCTGTTTTTT
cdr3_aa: CATGEGVVTGELFF

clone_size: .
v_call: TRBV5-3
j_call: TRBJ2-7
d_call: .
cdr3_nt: TGTGCCAGAAGCCCCCGGACTCGAACCTACGAGCAGTACTTC
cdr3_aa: CARSPRTRTYEQYF

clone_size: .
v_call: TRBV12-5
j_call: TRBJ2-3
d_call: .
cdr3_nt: TGTGCTAGTGGTTTGGACAGGGCCACAGATACGCAGTATTTT
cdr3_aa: CASGLDRATDTQYF

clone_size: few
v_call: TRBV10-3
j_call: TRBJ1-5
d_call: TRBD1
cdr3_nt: TGTGCCATCAGTCCCGGGACAGGGGCCTATAGCAATCAGCCCCAGCATTTT
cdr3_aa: CAISPGTGAYSNQPQHF

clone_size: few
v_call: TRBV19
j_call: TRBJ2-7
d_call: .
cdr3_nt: TGTGCCAGTAATTCCGCACCTACCTCCTACGAGCAGTACTTC
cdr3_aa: CASNSAPTSYEQYF

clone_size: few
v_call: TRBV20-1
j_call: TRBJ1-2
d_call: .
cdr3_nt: TGCAGTGCCCAGGAGGTCTCTGGCTACACCTTC
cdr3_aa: CSAQEVSGYTF

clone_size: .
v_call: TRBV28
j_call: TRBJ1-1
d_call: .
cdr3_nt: TGTGCCAGCAGTCCCCCGGGGGGCATGAACACTGAAGCTTTCTTT
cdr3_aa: CASSPPGGMNTEAFF

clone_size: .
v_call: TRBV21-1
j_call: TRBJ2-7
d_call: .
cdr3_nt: TGTGCCAGCAGTTACGACAGGGGGAAGTCCTACGAGCAGTACTTC
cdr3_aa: CASSYDRGKSYEQYF

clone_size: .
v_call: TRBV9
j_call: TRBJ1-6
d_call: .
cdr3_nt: TGTGCCAGCAGCGTAGACCCACCCCTCCACTTT
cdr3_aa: CASSVDPPLHF

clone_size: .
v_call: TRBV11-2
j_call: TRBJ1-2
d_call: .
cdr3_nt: TGTGCCAGCAGCAAGGGACACTATGGCTACACCTTC
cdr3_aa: CASSKGHYGYTF